This T cell receptor (beta chain) was recovered during a study of T cell repertoires in cytomegalovirus infection (dated by TCRdb to about 2019). General notes on the study: Alongside well-studied HLA-B-restricted epitopes, the peptide stimulations were aimed at recently identified HLA-C-restricted CMV epitopes, whose presentation resists viral immunomodulation. Donor HLA type was relevant to the analysis, because carriage of CMV infection together with the matching HLA type was indicated by public TCR beta signatures.

What the research found in general, with its limitations: Cumulative frequency of public TCR beta family members discriminated carriers of CMV infection plus the relevant HLA type in this cohort and an independent 352-donor cohort. The ex vivo response was dominated by HLA-C-restricted CMV-specific TCR beta clonotypes, and the single most frequent clonotype in two of eight donors was supplied by these HLA-C-restricted clonotypes.

The listed sequencing device is Illumina HiSeq 1500. The raw public reads went through TCRdb reprocessing: fastp at Q25, MiXCR clone calling, in-frame beta chains kept. Each record represents a unique CDR3 protein, reported with the most common genes and DNA among its rows. The sample table holds a few hundred thousand distinct CDR3 sequences, of which approximately 46% were seen once. In total, the top ten clones hold just under 45% of the sample. The treatment or condition label for this specimen denotes: in vitro stimulation with specific CMV peptide epitopes to enrich CMV-specific T cells. With respect to this clonotype: It has no known antigen specificity. Base qualities are not provided; no much larger clone lies one nucleotide away.

V and J are truncated by 1 base and 9 bases respectively, leaving an intervening sequence of 10 bases. CDR1 and CDR2 were assigned from the germline V gene as MGHRA and YSYEKL. The CDR3 numbers 13 residues from cysteine through phenylalanine. Only the CDR3 DNA is retained, 39 bases long and in frame from the first base. The sequence was collected from a human donor in good health (CMV status not recorded). Some clones in this sample may be carry-over from other donors' samples. Rearrangement joined TRBV4-1 to TRBJ2-1, with no D gene named confidently. The sequenced sample was cultured PBMCs, obtained from culture after CMV antigen stimulation. The CDR3 in this case is CASSQAFLSEQFF. The DNA reads TGCGCCAGCAGCCAAGCGTTTCTGAGTGAGCAGTTCTTC.